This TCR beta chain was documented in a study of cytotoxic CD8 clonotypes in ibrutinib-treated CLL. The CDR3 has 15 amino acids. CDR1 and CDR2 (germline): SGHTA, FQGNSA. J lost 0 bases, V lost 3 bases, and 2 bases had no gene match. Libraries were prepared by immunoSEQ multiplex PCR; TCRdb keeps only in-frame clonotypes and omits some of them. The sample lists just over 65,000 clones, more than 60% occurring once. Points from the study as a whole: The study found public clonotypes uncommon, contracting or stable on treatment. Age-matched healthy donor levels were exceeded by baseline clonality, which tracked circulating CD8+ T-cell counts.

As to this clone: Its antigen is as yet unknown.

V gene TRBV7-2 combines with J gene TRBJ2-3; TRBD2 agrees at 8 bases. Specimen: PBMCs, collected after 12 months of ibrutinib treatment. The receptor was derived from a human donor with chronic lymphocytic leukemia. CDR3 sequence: CASSFAGGSTDTQYF. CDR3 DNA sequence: TGTGCCAGCAGCTTTGCGGGGGGAAGCACAGATACGCAGTATTTT.